This T cell receptor (beta chain) was observed in a study of blood T cell repertoires in COVID-19. Trimming took 8 bases from V and 8 from J, leaving 21 bases between them. The germline V gene encodes CDR1 SNHLY and CDR2 FYNNEI. The CDR3 is made up of 14 amino acids. Some clones are missing from TCRdb's copy, which holds only in-frame ones; the method was immunoSEQ multiplex PCR. This sample carries fewer than 450,000 clones, over 75% of them seen once, and the ten largest clones take roughly 2%. The clonotype was recovered from a middle-aged woman with acute COVID-19. This chain connects TRBV2 to TRBJ1-2; D possibly corresponds to TRBD1 (6 bases). The specimen sequenced was PBMCs or T cells enriched from blood (not recorded which). As DNA, the CDR3 is TGTGCCAGCGGGGCAGGGGATAGCCCTTTCGGCTACACCTTC. This gives the protein CASGAGDSPFGYTF.